Listed here are 24 T cell receptor beta chains from one sample, sequenced in a study of cytomegalovirus exposure and HLA in healthy donors. Amplification used 60 Vbeta primers and 13 Jbeta primers. The assay was immunoSEQ multiplex PCR, and TCRdb's table has in-frame clones only and misses some. In the table there are over 100,000 clones, about 83% of which are singletons. Sequences were obtained from PBMCs. These receptors came from a female donor in good health and CMV-seronegative.

J is TRBJ1-2 and V is TRBV16; maybe TRBD1 (6 bases). The V end was cut by 4 bases, the J end by 8 bases, with 20 bases between. Germline CDR1 reads KGHSY; CDR2 reads FQNENV. The CDR3 totals 15 residues. CDR3 protein: CASSPGTGSRGGYTF. CDR3 in DNA: TGTGCCAGCAGCCCAGGTACAGGGTCCCGTGGGGGCTACACCTTC. Based on the CDR3 plus reference TRBV16 and TRBJ1-2, the full variable domain is GEEVAQTPKHLVRGEGQKAKLYCAPIKGHSYVFWYQQVLKNEFKFLISFQNENVFDETGMPKERFSAKCLPNSPCSLEIQATKLEDSAVYFCASSPGTGSRGGYTFGSGTRLTVV.

The chain employs TRBV21-1 and TRBJ1-4. TRBV21-1 is listed as a pseudogene. The CDR3 length is 16 residues. This CDR3 is CASSRRGRGTNEKLFF. The CDR3 region has the DNA TGTGCCAGCAGCAGGCGGGGGAGGGGCACTAATGAAAAACTGTTTTTT.

The rearrangement links TRBV5-1 to TRBJ2-2, with 7 bases matching TRBD1. The CDR3 is 17 residues long. From germline, CDR1 is SGHRS and CDR2 YFSETQ. With 4 bases clipped from V and 6 bases from J, the junction kept 15 bases outside the gene matches. The CDR3 region has the DNA TGCGCCAGCAGCGACTGGCTTCAGGGGGTTTTATCCGGGGAGCTGTTTTTT. Protein product: CASSDWLQGVLSGELFF.

The genes are TRBV6-5 and TRBJ2-7; D perhaps matches TRBD1 (6 bases). V lost 6 bases, J lost 2 bases, and 14 bases lay in between. CDR1 MNHEY and CDR2 SVGAGI come from the germline V gene. The CDR3 contains 14 residues. CDR3 loop: CASSKDSITYEQYF. The CDR3 DNA follows: TGTGCCAGCAGCAAGGACAGTATAACCTACGAGCAGTACTTC.

This chain uses TRBV29-1 with TRBJ1-1; a possible D gene is TRBD1 (5 bases). The CDR3 is 13 amino acids. The V end lost 2 bases, the J end lost 1 base, and 8 bases lay between the germline ends. Germline CDR1 and CDR2: SQVTM and ANQGSEA. CDR3 nucleotides: TGCAGCGTTGAATCCCAGGGGAACACTGAAGCTTTCTTT. It is translated as CSVESQGNTEAFF. The full variable domain, rest sourced from reference TRBV29-1 and TRBJ1-1, is SAVISQKPSRDICQRGTSLTIQCQVDSQVTMMFWYRQQPGQSLTLIATANQGSEATYESGFVIDKFPISRPNLTFSTLTVSNMSPEDSSIYLCSVESQGNTEAFFGQGTRLTVV.

The chain has TRBV19 and TRBJ2-7, with D possibly TRBD1 on 6 matching bases. The germline V and J ends were trimmed by 5 bases and 0 bases, with 11 bases remaining between them. Germline V gene data show CDR1 as LNHDA and CDR2 as SQIVND (reference sequence). This CDR3 has 14 amino acids. CDR3 in DNA: TGTGCCAGTAGTCGGACAGTCGGCTCCTACGAGCAGTACTTC. It is translated as CASSRTVGSYEQYF.

This clone was picked up a small number of times. The chain employs TRBV18 and TRBJ1-1; 7 bases agree with TRBD1. Germline lookup yields CDR1 KGHSH and CDR2 LQKENI. V dropped 3 bases and J dropped 3; count of bases not matched to a gene: 1. This CDR3 has 13 residues. CDR3 residues: CASSPDRDTEAFF. The DNA for the CDR3 is TGTGCCAGCTCACCCGACAGGGACACTGAAGCTTTCTTT.

The CDR3 nucleotides read TGTGCCAGCAGTGAATACGTAGACGAGCAGTACTTC. This gives the protein CASSEYVDEQYF. This chain uses TRBV25-1 with TRBJ2-7; D gene unclear. CDR3 length: 12 residues. Between the trimmed V and J ends, which lost 0 bases and 5 bases, there was a span of 5 bases. Germline-derived CDR1 and CDR2 are MGHDK and SYGVNS.

The gene calls are TRBV11-2 and TRBJ2-7; 8 nucleotides align to TRBD1. CDR1 SGHAT and CDR2 FQNNGV come from the germline V gene. CDR3 size: 15 residues. V shed 5 bases, J shed 2 bases, and the junction held 8 bases outside the gene matches. CDR3 sequence: CASSRGTGGTYEQYF. CDR3 DNA sequence: TGTGCCAGCAGCCGCGGGACAGGAGGCACCTACGAGCAGTACTTC.

This clone was recorded a few times. The chain has TRBV30 and TRBJ2-6, with D possibly matching TRBD1 (6 bases). V lost 3 bases, J lost 2 bases, and 17 bases lay in between. Germline V lookup: CDR1 GTSNPN, CDR2 SVGIG (reference sequence). The CDR3 has 17 residues. CDR3 sequence reads: CAWSPFGTSAGANVLTF. The CDR3 region has the DNA TGTGCCTGGAGCCCTTTTGGGACATCGGCTGGGGCCAACGTCCTGACTTTC.

The chain links TRBV11-2 to TRBJ2-2, with 11 nucleotides matching TRBD2. The CDR3 runs to 15 residues. V gave up 5 bases and J gave up 3 bases; unmatched junction bases: 2. Germline V gives CDR1 SGHAT, CDR2 FQNNGV. DNA of the CDR3: TGTGCCAGCAGCCGTAGCGGGGGGGACACCGGGGAGCTGTTTTTT. Encoded protein: CASSRSGGDTGELFF.

This clone was detected only once. This rearrangement joins TRBV7-2 to TRBJ2-5; D not certain. The CDR3 is 13 residues long. Germline V gene sequence: CDR1 SGHTA, CDR2 FQGNSA. V dropped 2 bases and J dropped 5 bases, with 9 bases sitting between them. The CDR3 coding sequence is TGTGCCAGCAGCTTAAGGCGGTCCGAGACCCAGTACTTC. It is translated as CASSLRRSETQYF.

The V gene is TRBV5-1, the J gene TRBJ1-2; unclear D gene. V lost 5 bases and J 4 bases, leaving 12 bases between the germline ends. CDR3 length: 13 residues. Germline V gene sequence: CDR1 SGHRS, CDR2 YFSETQ. The CDR3: CASRVTVTYGYTF. DNA for the CDR3: TGCGCCAGCAGAGTAACAGTTACCTATGGCTACACCTTC. Supplemented by reference TRBV5-1 and TRBJ1-2, the full variable domain reads KAGVTQTPRYLIKTRGQQVTLSCSPISGHRSVSWYQQTPGQGLQFLFEYFSETQRNKGNFPGRFSGRQFSNSRSEMNVSTLELGDSALYLCASRVTVTYGYTFGSGTRLTVV.

The chain uses TRBV5-6 and TRBJ2-5; TRBD1 might be the D (6 bases). The V gene lost 2 bases and the J gene lost 0 bases, with 14 bases spanning the gap. This CDR3 is 16 amino acids long. CDR1 is SGHDT and CDR2 is YYEEEE in the germline V gene. This CDR3 is CASSFGQQQYQETQYF. The CDR3 DNA is TGTGCCAGCAGCTTCGGACAGCAACAGTACCAAGAGACCCAGTACTTC. The full variable domain, rest sourced from reference TRBV5-6 and TRBJ2-5, is DAGVTQSPTHLIKTRGQQVTLRCSPKSGHDTVSWYQQALGQGPQFIFQYYEEEERQRGNFPDRFSGHQFPNYSSELNVNALLLGDSALYLCASSFGQQQYQETQYFGPGTRLLVL.

V is TRBV7-3 and J is TRBJ2-1, with D perhaps matching TRBD2 (6 bases). V was clipped by 0 bases and J by 6 bases, with 12 bases between them. Germline V gene data show CDR1 as SGHTA and CDR2 as FQGTGA. This CDR3 has 15 amino acids. CDR3 sequence (DNA): TGTGCCAGCAGCTTAACACGGGGGTTTCTCAATGAGCAGTTCTTC. It encodes CASSLTRGFLNEQFF.

This clone has a handful of counts. The rearrangement joins TRBV5-1 to TRBJ1-2; 9 bases fit TRBD1. The trim removed 3 bases at V and 4 bases at J, leaving 19 bases unmatched. The germline gives CDR1 SGHRS, CDR2 YFSETQ. This CDR3 comprises 19 residues. CDR3 nucleotides: TGCGCCAGCAGCTCGCCGACTAGGGGACAGGGAAGGCCAGCCTATGGCTACACCTTC. Amino acids: CASSSPTRGQGRPAYGYTF. The full variable domain, its missing parts supplied by reference TRBV5-1 and TRBJ1-2, is KAGVTQTPRYLIKTRGQQVTLSCSPISGHRSVSWYQQTPGQGLQFLFEYFSETQRNKGNFPGRFSGRQFSNSRSEMNVSTLELGDSALYLCASSSPTRGQGRPAYGYTFGSGTRLTVV.

V gene TRBV10-2 combines with J gene TRBJ2-1; D is uncertain. The ends were cut back, 0 bases at V and 9 bases at J, with 9 bases in the middle. CDR3 length: 13 residues. In germline, CDR1 is WSHSY, CDR2 SAAADI. Written as DNA, the CDR3 is TGCGCCAGCAGTGAGTCGGCGCGGAGTGAGCAGTTCTTC. This codes for CASSESARSEQFF.

The V and J genes are TRBV18 and TRBJ2-7; 8 bases are shared with TRBD1. From germline, CDR1 is KGHSH and CDR2 LQKENI. The CDR3 runs 14 residues. Germline trimming cut 4 bases from V and 6 bases from J; bases unmatched to any gene: 8. Written as DNA, the CDR3 is TGTGCCAGCTCACTACAGACAGGGGTGGGCGAGCAGTACTTC. It encodes CASSLQTGVGEQYF.

This chain uses TRBV7-9 with TRBJ2-3; D is possibly TRBD2 (5 bases). Trimming shortened V by 6 bases and J by 0 bases, and 22 bases separated the two germline ends. This CDR3 region has 18 residues. Germline V gene data show CDR1 as SEHNR and CDR2 as FQNEAQ (reference sequence). CDR3 in amino acids: CASSFIPVHPGSTDTQYF. As DNA, the CDR3 is TGTGCCAGCAGTTTTATCCCCGTCCATCCGGGGAGCACAGATACGCAGTATTTT. Combining the CDR3 with reference TRBV7-9 and TRBJ2-3 gives the whole variable domain DTGVSQNPRHKITKRGQNVTFRCDPISEHNRLYWYRQTLGQGPEFLTYFQNEAQLEKSRLLSDRFSAERPKGSFSTLEIQRTEQGDSAMYLCASSFIPVHPGSTDTQYFGPGTRLTVL.

This chain links TRBV2 with TRBJ1-1; D is undetermined. Germline CDR1 and CDR2: SNHLY and FYNNEI. CDR3 length: 12 amino acids. V lost 7 bases and J 4 bases, leaving 10 bases between the germline ends. CDR3: CASKVGGTEAFF. The DNA of the CDR3 is TGTGCCAGCAAAGTGGGAGGCACTGAAGCTTTCTTT.

The CDR3 loop reads CASSQDEVAAGANVLTF. The CDR3 DNA sequence: TGTGCCAGCAGCCAAGATGAGGTCGCTGCTGGGGCCAACGTCCTGACTTTC. This sequence joins TRBV4-2 and TRBJ2-6; D is unclear. The V end lost 0 bases, the J end lost 2 bases, and 11 bases lay between the germline ends. CDR3 length equals 17 residues. Germline V lookup: CDR1 LGHNA, CDR2 YNFKEQ.

The chain has TRBV2 and TRBJ2-1; 10 bases are a match to TRBD2. The CDR3 sequence is 17 residues long. Germline values: CDR1 SNHLY, CDR2 FYNNEI. Germline trimming cut 2 bases from V and 0 bases from J; bases unmatched to any gene: 4. The CDR3 DNA follows: TGTGCCAGCAGTGAACGAGGGACTAGCGACTCCTACAATGAGCAGTTCTTC. It specifies CASSERGTSDSYNEQFF.

V usage is TRBV6-5 and J usage is TRBJ1-1; 10 positions match TRBD1. Germline CDR1 MNHEY, CDR2 SVGAGI. The length of the CDR3 is 16 residues. J lost 7 bases, V lost 1 base, and 9 bases had no gene match. The CDR3 coding sequence is TGTGCCAGCAGTTACTTTTCTTGGACAGGGGGGTATGAAGCTTTCTTT. This gives the protein CASSYFSWTGGYEAFF.

The chain joins TRBV5-4 to TRBJ1-3, with unresolved D. V was cut by 1 base and J by 4 bases, with 6 bases left in between. The germline V gene encodes CDR1 SGHNT and CDR2 YYREEE (reference sequence). The CDR3 extends over 13 amino acids. The CDR3 sequence: CASSLTGGNTIYF. In DNA, the CDR3 is TGTGCCAGCAGCTTGACCGGGGGAAACACCATATATTTT.